One and the same sample provided the 2 T cell receptor beta chains below, sequenced in a study of beta chain features in type 1 diabetes. Study-wide results and limits: In every one of the four CD4+ subsets, TCRB CDR3s were moderately but significantly shorter in Type 1 diabetes patients.

Their antigens remain unidentified. Expressed TCRB transcripts got sequenced, as all isolated RNA was reverse transcribed. Some clones are missing from TCRdb's copy, which holds only in-frame ones; the method was immunoSEQ multiplex PCR. The data contain 400,000 or so clones, approximately 12% of them singletons. The sample consisted of naive CD4+ T cells from blood. All receptors come from a woman between 18 and 29 years old with type 1 diabetes.

This clone was seen a few times. The V and J genes are TRBV6-5 and TRBJ2-3; 8 bases are a match to TRBD2. This CDR3 region has 16 residues. V dropped 0 bases and J dropped 3; count of bases not matched to a gene: 5. The germline V gene encodes CDR1 MNHEY and CDR2 SVGAGI. The CDR3 nucleotides read TGTGCCAGCAGTTACTCGGCGGGGGGTATGACAGATACGCAGTATTTT. Translating gives CASSYSAGGMTDTQYF.

The chain is built from TRBV9 and TRBJ1-1, with D perhaps matching TRBD1 (5 bases). Germline values: CDR1 SGDLS, CDR2 YYNGEE. V lost 4 bases and J lost 4, with 14 bases in between. This CDR3 is 14 amino acids long. The CDR3: CASSPQGGSTEAFF. CDR3 nucleotide sequence: TGTGCCAGCAGCCCTCAGGGAGGGAGCACTGAAGCTTTCTTT.